The source of this T cell receptor beta chain is a study of neoadjuvant anti-PD-1 for oral cavity cancer. The time point was: after neoadjuvant nivolumab, at surgical resection. Stage II-IVA oral cavity squamous cell carcinoma was new and untreated by systemic or radiation therapy. Method: immunoSEQ multiplex PCR; TCRdb's copy keeps in-frame clones and lacks some. The sample contains 35,000 to 40,000 clones, roughly 35% of which appear only once. The CDR3 contains 15 residues. CDR1 is SGHAT, CDR2 FQDESV, per germline (reference sequence). The germline V and J ends were trimmed by 3 bases and 1 base, with 10 bases remaining between them.

The chain recombines TRBV11-1 with TRBJ2-1; D perhaps matches TRBD1 (6 bases). The receptor comes from a person aged 35-79 years with oral cavity squamous cell carcinoma. The sequencing used tumor tissue, collected after nivolumab (anti-PD-1) treatment. This CDR3 is CASSLDRRSYNEQFF. CDR3 coding DNA: TGTGCCAGCAGCTTGGACAGAAGATCCTACAATGAGCAGTTCTTC.